What follows are 7 T cell receptor beta chains derived from one specimen sequenced in a study of blood T cell repertoires in COVID-19. The protocol was immunoSEQ multiplex PCR, while the TCRdb copy is restricted to in-frame clones and leaves out a portion. This sample has about 62,000 clones, with 88% found just once. Sequencing used peripheral blood. All receptors derive from an older woman with acute or convalescent COVID-19.

The gene calls are TRBV28 and TRBJ1-1, with TRBD1 matching over 8 bases. The CDR3 runs to 14 residues. Germline lookup yields CDR1 MDHEN and CDR2 SYDVKM. The J segment lost 1 base and the V segment lost 5 bases, leaving 3 bases of the junction unmatched. The CDR3 protein is CASSPGTGNTEAFF. The CDR3 coding sequence is TGTGCCAGCAGTCCCGGGACAGGGAACACTGAAGCTTTCTTT.

The sample holds one count of this clone. The chain joins TRBV6-5 to TRBJ2-7, with 8 bases matching TRBD1. CDR3 size: 11 residues. The germline gives CDR1 MNHEY, CDR2 SVGAGI. The V gene end was trimmed by 6 bases and the J gene end by 12 bases; junction bases not matched to a gene: 7. DNA for the CDR3: TGTGCCAGCAGCCCGGACAGGGCCATGTACGTC. Its translation: CASSPDRAMYV.

The J gene is TRBJ2-5, the V gene TRBV9, with 9 bases that match TRBD1. The CDR3 runs to 18 residues. V dropped 1 base and J dropped 1; count of bases not matched to a gene: 11. Germline lookup yields CDR1 SGDLS and CDR2 YYNGEE. The CDR3 DNA is TGTGCCAGCAGCGTATCCCGATCCGGGACAGGGTCCCAAGAGACCCAGTACTTC. Translated, it gives CASSVSRSGTGSQETQYF.

The rearrangement uses TRBV9 and TRBJ1-3; TRBD1 agrees at 9 bases. Germline V gene lookup returns CDR1 SGDLS and CDR2 YYNGEE. V lost 3 bases, J lost 4 bases, and 5 bases stayed unmatched. The CDR3 spans 15 residues. The chain's CDR3 is CASSAEGQGGNTIYF. CDR3 nucleotide sequence: TGTGCCAGCAGCGCCGAGGGACAGGGAGGAAACACCATATATTTT.

This rearrangement joins TRBV7-9 to TRBJ1-1, with 7 positions matching TRBD1. The germline gives CDR1 SEHNR, CDR2 FQNEAQ (reference sequence). The CDR3 has 15 amino acids. Trimming removed 5 bases from V and 0 bases from J; junction bases left unmatched: 6. The CDR3 nucleotides are TGTGCCAGCAGCCCCCAACAGGGGATGAACACTGAAGCTTTCTTT. Translation gives CASSPQQGMNTEAFF.

The chain carries TRBV11-1 and TRBJ1-1, with D possibly matching TRBD1 (5 bases). This CDR3 region has 16 residues. Germline assignment: CDR1 SGHAT and CDR2 FQDESV (reference sequence). Trimming shortened V by 2 bases and J by 1 base, and 14 bases separated the two germline ends. CDR3 residues: CASSLSGGSANTEAFF. The CDR3 DNA reads as TGTGCCAGCAGCTTATCCGGGGGGAGCGCGAACACTGAAGCTTTCTTT. Full variable domain (outside the CDR3, taken from reference TRBV11-1 and TRBJ1-1): EAEVAQSPRYKITEKSQAVAFWCDPISGHATLYWYRQILGQGPELLVQFQDESVVDDSQLPKDRFSAERLKGVDSTLKIQPAELGDSAMYLCASSLSGGSANTEAFFGQGTRLTVV.

The genes are TRBV16 and TRBJ1-1; D uncertain. The CDR3 contains 13 residues. Trimming cost V 1 base and J 3 bases, with 6 bases left between them. Germline CDR1 is KGHSY and CDR2 is FQNENV. DNA for the CDR3: TGTGCCAGCAGCCAATTCGTCGACACTGAAGCTTTCTTT. Translating gives CASSQFVDTEAFF.